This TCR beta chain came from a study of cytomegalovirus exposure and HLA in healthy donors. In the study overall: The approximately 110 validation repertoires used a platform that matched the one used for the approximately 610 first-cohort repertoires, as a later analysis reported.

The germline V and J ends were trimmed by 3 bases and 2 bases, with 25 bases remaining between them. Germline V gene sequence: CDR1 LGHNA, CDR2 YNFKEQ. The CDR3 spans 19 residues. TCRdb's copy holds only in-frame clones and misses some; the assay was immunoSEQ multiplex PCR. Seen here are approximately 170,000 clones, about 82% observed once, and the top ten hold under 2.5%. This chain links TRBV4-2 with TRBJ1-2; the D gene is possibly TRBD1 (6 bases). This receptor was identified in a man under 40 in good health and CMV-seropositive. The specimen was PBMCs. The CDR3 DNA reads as TGTGCCAGCAGCCACGATTCCCCTCGGGGGGCCGAGGAGAACTATGGCTACACCTTC. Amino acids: CASSHDSPRGAEENYGYTF.